A single sample is the source of the 15 T cell receptor beta chains below, sequenced in a study of read filtering for tumor transcriptome and immune sequencing. The library was built from about 400 ng RNA with molecular barcoded adaptors for alpha/delta and beta/gamma chains. TCRdb re-analysed the reads in MiXCR, keeping a single row per CDR3 protein. The repertoire consists of roughly 93,000 distinct CDR3 sequences, with 20% to 25% occurring once and the leading ten covering approximately 10%. The sample consisted of a population of CD138-negative cells sorted from bone marrow. These receptors originate from a donor over 35 with multiple myeloma.

With respect to this clonotype: Mismatch with germline at one junction end may stem from a read error. The chain is built from TRBV24-1 and TRBJ2-5; 9 bases agree with TRBD1. The germline gives CDR1 KGHDR, CDR2 SFDVKD. The CDR3 is 16 residues long. In DNA, the CDR3 is TGTGCCACCAGTGATTCGCCGGGACAGGGCGACGAGACCCAGCACTTC. Amino acids: CATSDSPGQGDETQHF.

Details on this clonotype: A read error may explain this, as a much larger clone is one base away. The CDR3 carries no conserved terminal phenylalanine or tryptophan, so it likely arises from a read error. The chain carries TRBV4-2 and TRBJ2-7; a weak D match, TRBD1 (5 bases). V shed 0 bases and J shed 2 bases, with 11 bases lying between them. From germline, CDR1 is LGHNA and CDR2 YNFKEQ. This CDR3 has 15 residues. The DNA for the CDR3 is TGTGCCAGCAGCCAAGAGGCGACAGTCCCCTACGAGCAGTACCTC. Its protein is CASSQEATVPYEQYL.

Notes on this clonotype: This may stem from a read error, because a much larger clone lies one nucleotide away. V is TRBV9 and J is TRBJ2-3; D gene ambiguous. CDR1 SGDLS and CDR2 YYNGEE come from the germline V gene. The CDR3 covers 14 residues. Written as DNA, the CDR3 is TGTGCCAGCGGCGTATGGCTGAAACCAGATACGCAGTATTTT. As protein: CASGVWLKPDTQYF. Looking up the rest from reference TRBV9 and TRBJ2-3 gives the full variable domain: DSGVTQTPKHLITATGQRVTLRCSPRSGDLSVYWYQQSLDQGLQFLIQYYNGEERAKGNILERFSAQQFPDLHSELNLSSLELGDSALYFCASGVWLKPDTQYFGPGTRLTVL.

The gene calls are TRBV7-9 and TRBJ2-7; 9 positions agree with TRBD2. The CDR3 is made up of 16 amino acids. CDR1 is SEHNR and CDR2 is FQNEAQ in the germline V gene (reference sequence). With 5 bases clipped from V and 3 bases from J, the junction kept 11 bases outside the gene matches. CDR3 region: CASSDKAGGRGYEQYF. In DNA form, the CDR3 reads TGTGCCAGCAGCGATAAAGCGGGGGGACGGGGCTACGAGCAGTACTTC.

This clonotype came up many times. The genes are TRBV11-2 and TRBJ2-1; D may be TRBD1 (5 bases). The CDR3 is made up of 14 amino acids. The germline gives CDR1 SGHAT, CDR2 FQNNGV. V lost 0 bases and J lost 7, with 10 bases in between. The CDR3 reads CASSLDRPGNEQFF. CDR3 bases: TGTGCCAGCAGCTTAGATCGCCCAGGGAATGAGCAGTTCTTC.

The chain carries TRBV27 and TRBJ2-5; 12 bases line up with TRBD2. J lost 1 base, V lost 8 bases, and 5 bases had no gene match. The CDR3 extends over 15 amino acids. Germline V lookup: CDR1 MNHEY, CDR2 SMNVEV (reference sequence). In DNA, the CDR3 is TGTGCCAGCGAAGGACTAGCGGGGCTCCAAGAGACCCAGTACTTC. This codes for CASEGLAGLQETQYF.

At least ten counts were recorded for this clonotype. The CDR3 reads CASSTRTGRETQYF. DNA for the CDR3: TGTGCCAGCAGTACGAGGACAGGGCGGGAGACCCAGTACTTC. The chain uses TRBV6-5 and TRBJ2-5; the match to TRBD1 covers 8 bases. Germline lookup yields CDR1 MNHEY and CDR2 SVGAGI. The CDR3 length is 14 residues. V dropped 5 bases and J dropped 5; count of bases not matched to a gene: 7.

The genes are TRBV4-1 and TRBJ2-7; D not resolved. CDR1 is MGHRA and CDR2 is YSYEKL in the germline V gene. V dropped 5 bases and J dropped 3 bases, with 5 bases sitting between them. The length of the CDR3 is 11 residues. The CDR3 protein is CASSGHYEQYF. CDR3 coding DNA: TGCGCCAGCAGCGGCCACTACGAGCAGTACTTC.

This clonotype was picked up many times. The J gene is TRBJ2-7, the V gene TRBV11-2; possible D gene TRBD2, 5 bases. CDR1 is SGHAT and CDR2 is FQNNGV in the germline V gene. V shed 1 base and J shed 9 bases, with 16 bases lying between them. CDR3 length: 14 residues. The DNA of the CDR3 is TGTGCCAGCAGCTTAGCCGGAACGCTAGGGAGGCAGTACTTC. It specifies CASSLAGTLGRQYF. The full variable domain, its missing parts supplied by reference TRBV11-2 and TRBJ2-7, is EAGVAQSPRYKIIEKRQSVAFWCNPISGHATLYWYQQILGQGPKLLIQFQNNGVVDDSQLPKDRFSAERLKGVDSTLKIQPAKLEDSAVYLCASSLAGTLGRQYFGPGTRLTVT.

This clonotype was observed many times. J is TRBJ2-5 and V is TRBV28; D is undetermined. CDR1 MDHEN and CDR2 SYDVKM come from the germline V gene. Deletions cut 3 bases from V and 5 bases from J, with 7 bases between. This CDR3 comprises 12 residues. In DNA, the CDR3 is TGTGCCAGCAGTTTTAGCACCGAGACCCAGTACTTC. This codes for CASSFSTETQYF.

This clonotype was counted at least ten times. V is TRBV18 and J is TRBJ2-7, with a weak D call TRBD2 (5 bases). Germline CDR1 reads KGHSH; CDR2 reads LQKENI. This CDR3 is built from 13 residues. V was shortened by 6 bases and J by 4 bases, with 13 bases between the two germline ends. CDR3: CASSLGREYEQYF. As DNA, the CDR3 is TGTGCCAGCTCGCTCGGACGGGAATACGAGCAGTACTTC.

This clonotype was counted many times. The chain is built from TRBV2 and TRBJ2-2; possibly TRBD2 for D (5 bases). CDR3 size: 15 residues. V was pared by 8 bases and J by 3 bases, with 16 bases between. Looked up from germline, CDR1 is SNHLY and CDR2 is FYNNEI. The DNA for the CDR3 is TGTGCCAGCGTACGGGATTATGTGTACACCGGGGAGCTGTTTTTT. Translation: CASVRDYVYTGELFF.

This clonotype has at least ten counts. J is TRBJ2-7 and V is TRBV12-3 or TRBV12-4; a weak D match, TRBD2 (5 bases). The CDR3 consists of 11 residues. The V gene lost 6 bases and the J gene lost 8 bases, with 11 bases spanning the gap. The CDR3 region is CASRSGLQQYF. Here the CDR3 DNA reads TGTGCCAGCAGGTCGGGGTTGCAGCAGTACTTC.

This clonotype was seen many times. This chain joins TRBV5-4 and TRBJ1-1; tentatively, D is TRBD1 (5 bases). Trimming took off 5 bases at V and 1 base at J, with 12 bases between the two ends. CDR1 SGHNT and CDR2 YYREEE come from the germline V gene (reference sequence). This CDR3 is built from 14 residues. The CDR3 sequence: CASRHDRANTEAFF. Written as DNA, the CDR3 is TGTGCCAGCAGACATGACAGAGCGAACACTGAAGCTTTCTTT.

Turning to this clonotype: One end of the junction is discordant with germline, which a read error may explain. The chain links TRBV28 to TRBJ1-2; tentative D call: TRBD1 (5 bases). This CDR3 spans 15 amino acids. The germline CDR1 and CDR2 sequences are MDHEN and SYDVKM. The CDR3 sequence is CACSLLDGGRDGYTF. Written as DNA, the CDR3 is TGTGCCTGCAGTTTATTGGACGGGGGAAGAGATGGCTACACCTTC.